The text below deals with one T cell receptor beta chain. Amplified TCR beta CDR3 regions derived from RNA transcripts. RT-PCR in the first round (using the HTBI primer set) targeted the TCR CDR3. TCRdb itself ran the multiplex PCR reads through MiXCR, one entry per CDR3 protein. The data contain hundreds of thousands of distinct CDR3 sequences, about 45% of them seen just once; the ten biggest clones take up more than 7%. The sample is drawn from a study of T cells in Graves' hyperthyroidism and ophthalmopathy. Germline V gives CDR1 SEHNR, CDR2 FQNEAQ (reference sequence). Trimming pared 5 bases from V and 5 bases from J, leaving 13 bases between. The CDR3 runs to 13 residues.

The sequencing input was peripheral blood or thyroid tissue (not recorded which). The chain couples TRBV7-9 to TRBJ2-7; a possible D gene is TRBD2 (5 bases). This TCR derives from an adult man with Graves' disease, either hyperthyroidism or ophthalmopathy (not recorded which). The CDR3 sequence is CASSLLQRDEQYF. The CDR3 DNA reads TGTGCCAGCAGCCTCCTCCAGAGGGACGAGCAGTACTTC.